These 32 T cell receptor beta chains were sequenced from one sample in a study of shared clonotypes between healthy human individuals. The assay was immunoSEQ multiplex PCR, and TCRdb's table has in-frame clones only and misses some. This table holds about 2.4 million clones, 80% to 95% found once. Sequencing used naive CD4+ T cells from PBMCs. Described subset: CD45RA+ positively selected. Receptors originate from a man between 18 and 29 years old in good health. Some clones in this sample may be carry-over from other donors' samples.

The CDR3 here is CASSPLAGVKNIQYF. The CDR3 DNA reads as TGTGCCAGCAGCCCCCTAGCGGGAGTTAAAAACATTCAGTACTTC. V gene TRBV7-9 combines with J gene TRBJ2-4, with 10 bases fitting TRBD2. The CDR3 loop spans 15 amino acids. CDR1 is SEHNR and CDR2 is FQNEAQ in the germline V gene (reference sequence). The V and J ends lost 5 bases and 4 bases, in that order; junction bases with no gene match: 5.

A note on this clone: Different DNA sequences within this sample yield the same CDR3. The gene calls are TRBV30 and TRBJ1-3; D is ambiguous. The CDR3 has 13 amino acids. Germline V CDR1 and CDR2: GTSNPN, SVGIG (reference sequence). V was clipped by 0 bases and J by 1 base, with 4 bases between them. The chain's CDR3 is CAWSVVSGNTIYF. The DNA for the CDR3 is TGTGCCTGGAGTGTAGTTTCTGGAAACACCATATATTTT.

V usage is TRBV9 and J usage is TRBJ1-4; the D is unclear. CDR3 size: 13 residues. The V and J ends lost 0 bases and 8 bases respectively, with 8 bases between them. Germline assignment: CDR1 SGDLS and CDR2 YYNGEE. This CDR3 reads CASSVAPFEKLFF. CDR3 nucleotides: TGTGCCAGCAGCGTAGCCCCGTTCGAAAAACTGTTTTTT.

The chain links TRBV10-3 to TRBJ1-1; the D is unclear. Germline V gene lookup returns CDR1 ENHRY and CDR2 SYGVKD. Deletions cut 0 bases from V and 7 bases from J, with 9 bases between. The length of the CDR3 is 13 residues. The DNA for the CDR3 is TGTGCCATCAGTGAGTCGAATGAGTTTGAAGCTTTCTTT. It encodes CAISESNEFEAFF.

Comments on this clone: In the same sample, other DNA sequences code for this CDR3. The chain is built from TRBV5-1 and TRBJ2-2; 10 nucleotides align to TRBD2. The CDR3 runs 15 residues. Germline assignment: CDR1 SGHRS and CDR2 YFSETQ. J lost 5 bases, V lost 5 bases, and 6 bases had no gene match. CDR3 protein: CASRRLAGDTGELFF. The CDR3 bases are TGCGCCAGCAGACGCCTAGCGGGAGATACCGGGGAGCTGTTTTTT.

The count of this clone is one. The chain has TRBV28 and TRBJ1-3; no firm D call. The CDR3 has 15 residues. Germline CDR1 reads MDHEN; CDR2 reads SYDVKM. The V end lost 5 bases, the J end lost 0 bases, and 11 bases lay between the germline ends. The CDR3 sequence is CASSPRVGSGNTIYF. CDR3 sequence (DNA): TGTGCCAGCAGTCCCCGAGTGGGCTCTGGAAACACCATATATTTT.

The CDR3 sequence: CASSLARGRGNEQFF. The CDR3 nucleotides are TGTGCCAGCAGCTTAGCTCGTGGGAGAGGCAATGAGCAGTTCTTC. The chain has TRBV7-8 and TRBJ2-1; a weak D match, TRBD2 (5 bases). The CDR3 has 15 residues. V was pared by 0 bases and J by 6 bases, with 12 bases between. Germline V gene lookup returns CDR1 SGHVS and CDR2 FQNEAQ.

The V call is TRBV4-1, the J call TRBJ2-3; D ambiguous. The CDR3 is made up of 14 amino acids. V was cut by 1 base and J by 2 bases, with 7 bases left in between. The germline gives CDR1 MGHRA, CDR2 YSYEKL. CDR3 sequence reads: CASSQVVVTDTQYF. CDR3 DNA: TGCGCCAGCAGCCAAGTTGTAGTCACAGATACGCAGTATTTT.

CDR3 in amino acids: CASSHMWDGGVGEQYF. CDR3 sequence (DNA): TGTGCCAGCAGCCACATGTGGGACGGCGGGGTGGGGGAGCAGTACTTC. This chain connects TRBV28 to TRBJ2-7; the D gene is possibly TRBD2 (6 bases). Between the trimmed V and J ends, which lost 6 bases and 7 bases, there was a span of 25 bases. The CDR3 extends over 16 amino acids. Germline CDR1 and CDR2: MDHEN and SYDVKM.

The chain employs TRBV11-2 and TRBJ2-7, with 8 bases fitting TRBD2. The J call may be incorrect, as the DNA end agrees better with TRBJ2-5. This CDR3 region has 15 residues. The germline CDR1 and CDR2 sequences are SGHAT and FQNNGV. CDR3 in amino acids: CASSLGAGVGETQYF. Written as DNA, the CDR3 is TGTGCCAGCAGCTTAGGAGCGGGAGTTGGGGAGACCCAGTACTTC.

The chain uses TRBV7-9 and TRBJ1-6; perhaps TRBD1 as D (6 bases). V was pared by 1 base and J by 12 bases, with 10 bases between. CDR3 length equals 13 residues. Germline CDR1 reads SEHNR; CDR2 reads FQNEAQ (reference sequence). The CDR3 sequence is CASSLEGGIPLHF. In nucleotides, the CDR3 is TGTGCCAGCAGCTTAGAGGGGGGCATACCCCTCCACTTT.

The rearrangement joins TRBV21-1 to TRBJ1-1; the table assigns TRBD1, which was not confirmed against the DNA. TRBV21-1 is listed as a pseudogene. The CDR3 sequence is 17 residues long. The CDR3 spells CASSPFYWQGENTEAFF. The CDR3 coding sequence is TGTGCCAGCAGCCCATTCTACTGGCAGGGGGAGAACACTGAAGCTTTCTTT.

The genes are TRBV9 and TRBJ1-3; D is perhaps TRBD1 (6 bases). The CDR3 covers 18 residues. In germline, CDR1 is SGDLS, CDR2 YYNGEE. V lost 4 bases, J lost 3 bases, and 23 bases lay in between. The CDR3 nucleotides read TGTGCCAGCAGCCCTCGAGGACAGTCAATCGGAGGTGGAAACACCATATATTTT. Protein sequence: CASSPRGQSIGGGNTIYF.

V is TRBV2 and J is TRBJ2-1; no firm D call. V lost 4 bases and J lost 7, with 11 bases in between. Germline CDR1 is SNHLY and CDR2 is FYNNEI. The CDR3 has 13 amino acids. The CDR3 nucleotides read TGTGCCAGCAGTGCGAACCGCGCGAATGAGCAGTTCTTC. Protein sequence: CASSANRANEQFF.

V and J are TRBV25-1 and TRBJ2-2; 13 nucleotides line up with TRBD2. The CDR3 sequence is 16 residues long. The germline V gene has CDR1 MGHDK and CDR2 SYGVNS. Germline trimming cut 7 bases from V and 2 bases from J; bases unmatched to any gene: 4. Written as DNA, the CDR3 is TGTGCCAGCACTAGACTAGCGGGAGGTAACACCGGGGAGCTGTTTTTT. This sequence encodes CASTRLAGGNTGELFF.

V is TRBV5-1 and J is TRBJ1-2, with TRBD1 identical over 10 bases. CDR1 is SGHRS, CDR2 YFSETQ, per germline. The junction had 4 bases not matched to a gene; V was cut back by 4 bases and J by 4 bases. The CDR3 runs 14 residues. DNA of the CDR3: TGCGCCAGCAGCAAGGACAGGGGGATCTATGGCTACACCTTC. This translates into CASSKDRGIYGYTF.

Comments on this clone: The sample contains more than one DNA sequence encoding this CDR3. The chain is built from TRBV7-2 and TRBJ1-5; D is uncertain. The CDR3 runs to 13 residues. V was cut by 6 bases and J by 3 bases, with 9 bases left in between. Germline CDR1 SGHTA, CDR2 FQGNSA. The CDR3 region is CASSRTYNQPQHF. CDR3 nucleotide sequence: TGTGCCAGCAGTCGGACCTACAATCAGCCCCAGCATTTT.

J is TRBJ2-7 and V is TRBV9, with a weak D call TRBD2 (6 bases). The germline V gene encodes CDR1 SGDLS and CDR2 YYNGEE. Trimming pared 3 bases from V and 6 bases from J, leaving 16 bases between. This CDR3 has 14 amino acids. In DNA form, the CDR3 reads TGTGCCAGCAGCGAGGGCGGGGTCTCCGGCGAGCAGTACTTC. Translating gives CASSEGGVSGEQYF.

Points on this clone: In the same sample, other DNA sequences code for this CDR3. This chain links TRBV7-9 with TRBJ2-1; D uncertain. Between the trimmed V and J ends, which lost 0 bases and 2 bases, there was a span of 2 bases. In germline, CDR1 is SEHNR, CDR2 FQNEAQ (reference sequence). CDR3 length: 13 amino acids. DNA for the CDR3: TGTGCCAGCAGCTTAGCCCCCTACAATGAGCAGTTCTTC. Its protein is CASSLAPYNEQFF.

The CDR3 loop reads CASSQDLGAGGANVLTF. CDR3 sequence (DNA): TGCGCCAGCAGCCAAGATCTCGGGGCGGGAGGGGCCAACGTCCTGACTTTC. This chain links TRBV4-1 with TRBJ2-6, with TRBD2 as a possible D gene (6 bases). Trimming removed 0 bases at V and 4 bases at J, with 13 bases between. The germline CDR1 and CDR2 sequences are MGHRA and YSYEKL. The CDR3 is made up of 17 amino acids.

The genes are TRBV11-3 and TRBJ2-1; the D gene could be TRBD1 or TRBD2 (5 bases each). V dropped 10 bases and J dropped 4 bases, with 14 bases sitting between them. The CDR3 is made up of 13 amino acids. CDR1 SGHNT and CDR2 YENEEA come from the germline V gene. CDR3: CATSSGPYNEQFF. The CDR3 region has the DNA TGTGCCACTAGCTCGGGGCCATACAATGAGCAGTTCTTC. The entire variable domain, with the rest obtained from reference TRBV11-3 and TRBJ2-1, is as follows: EAGVVQSPRYKIIEKKQPVAFWCNPISGHNTLYWYLQNLGQGPELLIRYENEEAVDDSQLPKDRFSAERLKGVDSTLKIQPAELGDSAVYLCATSSGPYNEQFFGPGTRLTVL.

The genes are TRBV7-7 and TRBJ2-1; D gene uncertain. CDR1 is SSHAT and CDR2 is FNYEAQ in the germline V gene (reference sequence). V lost 5 bases and J 0 bases, leaving 11 bases between the germline ends. The CDR3 sequence is 15 residues long. The CDR3 DNA follows: TGTGCCAGCAGCCCCCTCTATTCCTCCTACAATGAGCAGTTCTTC. Protein: CASSPLYSSYNEQFF.

This chain links TRBV4-1 with TRBJ1-3, with D possibly matching TRBD1 (5 bases). This CDR3 spans 19 amino acids. The V and J ends lost 1 base and 2 bases respectively, with 21 bases between them. Per the germline V gene, CDR1 is MGHRA and CDR2 is YSYEKL. The CDR3 here is CASSQAQPLRVLAGNTIYF. CDR3 DNA: TGCGCCAGCAGCCAAGCGCAGCCACTCAGGGTATTGGCTGGAAACACCATATATTTT.

This rearrangement joins TRBV28 to TRBJ2-7, with a tentative D call TRBD1 (5 bases). CDR3 length: 12 residues. V was pared by 8 bases and J by 2 bases, with 10 bases between. CDR1 is MDHEN and CDR2 is SYDVKM in the germline V gene. As DNA, the CDR3 is TGTGCCAGCCACAGACAGCCCTACGAGCAGTACTTC. This sequence encodes CASHRQPYEQYF.

This clone was counted a single time. The V gene is TRBV5-1, the J gene TRBJ2-2; TRBD2 matches at 12 bases. Per the germline V gene, CDR1 is SGHRS and CDR2 is YFSETQ. After removal of 5 bases from V and 5 bases from J, the junction contained 10 bases not matched to a gene. The CDR3 is 17 amino acids. The CDR3: CASSGGLAGRVTGELFF. In DNA form, the CDR3 reads TGCGCCAGCAGTGGCGGACTAGCGGGACGGGTAACCGGGGAGCTGTTTTTT.

The chain carries TRBV5-1 and TRBJ2-3; 10 nucleotides align to TRBD1. The V segment lost 0 bases and the J segment 8 bases; nucleotides outside the gene matches: 15. The CDR3 is made up of 18 amino acids. The V gene's germline CDR1 is SGHRS and CDR2 YFSETQ. DNA of the CDR3: TGCGCCAGCAGCTTGGCAAGGGGACAGGGGCAAAGGGTGTGTACGCAGTATTTT. Its translation is CASSLARGQGQRVCTQYF.

The chain is built from TRBV5-1 and TRBJ2-2; 7 positions agree with TRBD2. CDR3 size: 15 residues. After removal of 4 bases from V and 4 bases from J, the junction contained 7 bases not matched to a gene. Looked up from germline, CDR1 is SGHRS and CDR2 is YFSETQ. The CDR3 loop is CASSVTGLTTGELFF. The CDR3 nucleotides are TGCGCCAGCAGCGTCACGGGACTAACCACCGGGGAGCTGTTTTTT. The whole variable domain, filled in from reference TRBV5-1 and TRBJ2-2, reads KAGVTQTPRYLIKTRGQQVTLSCSPISGHRSVSWYQQTPGQGLQFLFEYFSETQRNKGNFPGRFSGRQFSNSRSEMNVSTLELGDSALYLCASSVTGLTTGELFFGEGSRLTVL.

The chain carries TRBV5-4 and TRBJ1-2; no clear D. This CDR3 is 13 amino acids long. From germline, CDR1 is SGHNT and CDR2 YYREEE (reference sequence). V was trimmed by 4 bases and J by 6 bases, leaving 13 bases between them. For the CDR3, the DNA is TGTGCCAGCAGCGCAGCACCCCAAAATGGCTACACCTTC. It translates to CASSAAPQNGYTF.

This clone was counted a single time. J is TRBJ2-7 and V is TRBV5-1; the D is unclear. From germline, CDR1 is SGHRS and CDR2 YFSETQ. V gave up 1 base and J gave up 6 bases, with 11 bases separating them. The CDR3 extends over 13 amino acids. CDR3 bases: TGCGCCAGCAGCTTGCAGGTTCCCGGCGAGCAGTACTTC. This translates into CASSLQVPGEQYF.

V gene TRBV5-1 combines with J gene TRBJ2-5; D not certain. Near its end, the DNA agrees better with TRBJ2-7, so the J call may be wrong. From germline, CDR1 is SGHRS and CDR2 YFSETQ. The CDR3 covers 12 residues. The chain's CDR3 is CASSMGYREQYF. The CDR3 DNA follows: TGCGCCAGCAGCATGGGATATCGCGAGCAGTACTTC.

The count of this clone is one. The V gene is TRBV19, the J gene TRBJ2-5, with TRBD1 matching over 7 bases. The CDR3 has 15 residues. CDR1 LNHDA and CDR2 SQIVND come from the germline V gene (reference sequence). With 6 bases clipped from V and 5 bases from J, the junction kept 12 bases outside the gene matches. The CDR3 DNA is TGTGCCAGTAGCCCACAGACAGGGCGGGTCGAGACCCAGTACTTC. The encoded protein is CASSPQTGRVETQYF. Full variable domain (rest looked up from reference TRBV19 and TRBJ2-5): DGGITQSPKYLFRKEGQNVTLSCEQNLNHDAMYWYRQDPGQGLRLIYYSQIVNDFQKGDIAEGYSVSREKKESFPLTVTSAQKNPTAFYLCASSPQTGRVETQYFGPGTRLLVL.

The chain is built from TRBV18 and TRBJ1-2; 8 bases match TRBD1. The CDR3 runs 15 residues. V lost 2 bases to trimming and J lost 4 bases; unmatched junction nucleotides: 6. Germline V gene sequence: CDR1 KGHSH, CDR2 LQKENI. CDR3 coding DNA: TGTGCCAGCTCACCAACGACAGGGGAGCGCTATGGCTACACCTTC. Translating it yields CASSPTTGERYGYTF.